Listed below are T cell receptor beta chains from one sample, sequenced in a study of Ad26.COV2.S vaccination and SARS-CoV-2 variants. Assay: immunoSEQ multiplex PCR; the TCRdb copy retains only in-frame clones and omits some. The table shows about 460,000 clones, with 80% to 90% occurring only once. This sample comprised peripheral blood, obtained in a trial of Ad26.COV2.S vaccine versus placebo. The receptors here all came from a person aged 18 to 65 who received the Ad26.COV2.S COVID-19 vaccine or a placebo. CDR3s include the opening cysteine and the closing phenylalanine or tryptophan. Each record gives: CDR3 protein, CDR3 DNA, V gene, D gene, clone size, J gene. D genes are given only for firm matches. Not all rows give a size; the values are once, few, many and, for expanded clones, a class.

CDR3aa: CASSPTGTSTDTQYF; CDR3nt: TGTGCCAGCAGCCCCACCGGGACTAGCACAGATACGCAGTATTTT; v_gene: TRBV7-9; d_gene: -; abundance: -; j_gene: TRBJ2-3
CDR3aa: CASSLGRDQPQHF; CDR3nt: TGTGCCAGCAGTTTAGGGCGGGATCAGCCCCAGCATTTT; v_gene: TRBV12-3/TRBV12-4; d_gene: -; abundance: -; j_gene: TRBJ1-5
CDR3aa: CASSQTQGPYGYTF; CDR3nt: TGTGCCAGCAGCCAGACGCAAGGCCCCTATGGCTACACCTTC; v_gene: TRBV14; d_gene: -; abundance: -; j_gene: TRBJ1-2
CDR3aa: CASSETHEQFF; CDR3nt: TGTGCCAGCAGTGAAACCCATGAGCAGTTCTTC; v_gene: TRBV2; d_gene: -; abundance: -; j_gene: TRBJ2-1
CDR3aa: CASSMQAPNTEAFF; CDR3nt: TGTGCCAGTAGTATGCAGGCACCGAACACTGAAGCTTTCTTT; v_gene: TRBV19; d_gene: -; abundance: -; j_gene: TRBJ1-1
CDR3aa: CASSLYPGAYEQYF; CDR3nt: TGTGCCAGCAGTTTATACCCGGGGGCCTACGAGCAGTACTTC; v_gene: TRBV27; d_gene: -; abundance: once; j_gene: TRBJ2-7
CDR3aa: CASSNGLAVNTDTQYF; CDR3nt: TGTGCCAGTAGTAACGGACTAGCGGTTAACACAGATACGCAGTATTTT; v_gene: TRBV19; d_gene: TRBD2; abundance: -; j_gene: TRBJ2-3
CDR3aa: CASSLARYSFYTF; CDR3nt: TGTGCCAGCAGCTTGGCGCGTTATTCTTTCTACACCTTC; v_gene: TRBV5-5; d_gene: -; abundance: -; j_gene: TRBJ1-2
CDR3aa: CAWTFRPNYGYTF; CDR3nt: TGTGCCTGGACGTTTCGGCCTAACTATGGCTACACCTTC; v_gene: TRBV30; d_gene: -; abundance: -; j_gene: TRBJ1-2
CDR3aa: CASSYRGVEQFF; CDR3nt: TGTGCCAGCAGTTATCGGGGTGTTGAGCAGTTCTTC; v_gene: TRBV6-2/TRBV6-3; d_gene: -; abundance: -; j_gene: TRBJ2-1
CDR3aa: CASRAGVNTEAFF; CDR3nt: TGTGCCAGCAGGGCAGGGGTAAACACTGAAGCTTTCTTT; v_gene: TRBV6-5; d_gene: -; abundance: -; j_gene: TRBJ1-1
CDR3aa: CASLREKTQYF; CDR3nt: TGTGCCAGCCTCAGGGAGAAGACCCAGTACTTC; v_gene: TRBV6-5; d_gene: -; abundance: -; j_gene: TRBJ2-5
CDR3aa: CASSLASGRSYEQYF; CDR3nt: TGTGCCAGCAGTTTAGCATCGGGCAGGAGCTACGAGCAGTACTTC; v_gene: TRBV28; d_gene: -; abundance: -; j_gene: TRBJ2-7
CDR3aa: CASSPHRGPGTGELFF; CDR3nt: TGTGCCAGCAGCCCTCACAGGGGGCCGGGCACCGGGGAGCTGTTTTTT; v_gene: TRBV9; d_gene: TRBD1; abundance: -; j_gene: TRBJ2-2
CDR3aa: CASSLAGGAGQPQHF; CDR3nt: TGCGCCAGCAGCTTGGCGGGGGGCGCAGGTCAGCCCCAGCATTTT; v_gene: TRBV5-1; d_gene: -; abundance: -; j_gene: TRBJ1-5
CDR3aa: CTASTNDGYTF; CDR3nt: TGCACCGCCAGCACAAATGATGGCTACACCTTC; v_gene: TRBV20-1; d_gene: -; abundance: few; j_gene: TRBJ1-2
CDR3aa: CASSFTGASGSEQFF; CDR3nt: TGCGCCAGCAGCTTCACAGGGGCTAGCGGGAGTGAGCAGTTCTTC; v_gene: TRBV5-1; d_gene: TRBD2; abundance: -; j_gene: TRBJ2-1
CDR3aa: CAWSVAPNSRSSYNEQFF; CDR3nt: TGTGCCTGGAGTGTGGCCCCCAATAGCCGGAGCTCCTACAATGAGCAGTTCTTC; v_gene: TRBV30; d_gene: -; abundance: -; j_gene: TRBJ2-1
CDR3aa: CASSLDFREQYF; CDR3nt: TGTGCCAGCAGCTTAGATTTTCGCGAGCAGTACTTC; v_gene: TRBV11-1; d_gene: -; abundance: -; j_gene: TRBJ2-7
CDR3aa: CASSRTHPGQAPPGELFF; CDR3nt: TGCGCCAGCAGCCGTACACACCCGGGACAGGCCCCCCCCGGGGAGCTGTTTTTT; v_gene: TRBV4-1; d_gene: TRBD1; abundance: -; j_gene: TRBJ2-2
CDR3aa: CASSFPGAGANVLTF; CDR3nt: TGTGCCAGCAGCTTCCCGGGTGCTGGGGCCAACGTCCTGACTTTC; v_gene: TRBV7-6; d_gene: -; abundance: once; j_gene: TRBJ2-6
CDR3aa: CASRPTSGGVYNEQFF; CDR3nt: TGTGCCAGCAGGCCTACTAGCGGGGGGGTCTACAATGAGCAGTTCTTC; v_gene: TRBV7-2; d_gene: TRBD2; abundance: -; j_gene: TRBJ2-1
CDR3aa: CAISELPPGVGTDTQYF; CDR3nt: TGTGCCATCAGTGAGTTGCCCCCGGGGGTCGGCACAGATACGCAGTATTTT; v_gene: TRBV10-3; d_gene: -; abundance: once; j_gene: TRBJ2-3
CDR3aa: CATSVNRGRETQYF; CDR3nt: TGTGCCACCAGCGTAAACAGGGGGCGAGAGACCCAGTACTTC; v_gene: TRBV15; d_gene: TRBD1; abundance: -; j_gene: TRBJ2-5
CDR3aa: CASSSTPGQGNQPQHF; CDR3nt: TGTGCCAGCAGCTCCACCCCGGGACAGGGCAATCAGCCCCAGCATTTT; v_gene: TRBV5-5; d_gene: TRBD1; abundance: -; j_gene: TRBJ1-5
CDR3aa: CASRILGGYNEQFF; CDR3nt: TGCGCCAGCAGAATTCTAGGGGGCTACAATGAGCAGTTCTTC; v_gene: TRBV5-1; d_gene: -; abundance: -; j_gene: TRBJ2-1
CDR3aa: CASSAGTGSSYEQYF; CDR3nt: TGTGCCAGCAGCGCCGGGACAGGGAGCTCCTACGAGCAGTACTTC; v_gene: TRBV6-2/TRBV6-3; d_gene: TRBD1; abundance: -; j_gene: TRBJ2-7
CDR3aa: CASSYSWEGDQPQHF; CDR3nt: TGCGCCAGCAGTTACTCTTGGGAAGGGGATCAGCCCCAGCATTTT; v_gene: TRBV6-5; d_gene: -; abundance: -; j_gene: TRBJ1-5
CDR3aa: CASSIGQGLGKTQYF; CDR3nt: TGTGCCAGTAGTATCGGCCAGGGTCTTGGTAAGACCCAGTACTTC; v_gene: TRBV19; d_gene: -; abundance: -; j_gene: TRBJ2-5
CDR3aa: CASSYSSGDGYTF; CDR3nt: TGTGCCAGCAGTTACTCGTCAGGGGATGGCTACACCTTC; v_gene: TRBV6-5; d_gene: -; abundance: -; j_gene: TRBJ1-2
CDR3aa: CASTSRTVHGYTF; CDR3nt: TGTGCCAGCACCTCGAGGACGGTTCATGGCTACACCTTC; v_gene: TRBV7-9; d_gene: -; abundance: -; j_gene: TRBJ1-2